The next 27 T cell receptor beta chains were all read from a single sample in a study of T-cell reconstitution after alpha-beta-depleted transplantation in children. Unique molecular identifiers were built into the TCRbeta library. TCRdb ran MiXCR on the PCR reads and lists one entry per CDR3 protein. The table lists 500,000 or so distinct CDR3 sequences, 30% to 35% of them singletons. The sequences come from PBMCs from the stem cell graft donor, collected from the stem cell graft. The origin of the receptors is a human donor who donated a stem cell graft to a child with aplastic anemia.

This clonotype was counted between two and nine times. The rearrangement joins TRBV13 to TRBJ1-1; D ambiguous. V was shortened by 3 bases and J by 3 bases, with 20 bases between the two germline ends. CDR1 is PRHDT and CDR2 is FYEKMQ in the germline V gene (reference sequence). CDR3 length: 17 residues. The chain's CDR3 is CASSFQISWAMDTEAFF. CDR3 sequence (DNA): TGTGCCAGCAGCTTTCAGATCTCTTGGGCCATGGACACTGAAGCTTTCTTT.

The V and J genes are TRBV5-1 and TRBJ2-2, with 8 nucleotides matching TRBD1. This CDR3 has 15 amino acids. V dropped 4 bases and J dropped 7; count of bases not matched to a gene: 9. Germline lookup yields CDR1 SGHRS and CDR2 YFSETQ. This CDR3 is CASSESPGGLGELFF. The DNA of the CDR3 is TGCGCCAGCAGCGAAAGCCCAGGGGGCCTCGGGGAGCTGTTTTTT.

The chain employs TRBV7-8 and TRBJ1-2; possibly TRBD1 for D (5 bases). This CDR3 comprises 14 residues. Germline lookup yields CDR1 SGHVS and CDR2 FQNEAQ. Trimming shortened V by 5 bases and J by 5 bases, and 15 bases separated the two germline ends. The CDR3 spells CASSPETVRYGYTF. The CDR3 DNA reads as TGTGCCAGCAGCCCCGAGACAGTTCGATATGGCTACACCTTC.

The chain couples TRBV5-1 to TRBJ2-5, with TRBD2 identical over 7 bases. This CDR3 is built from 14 residues. Trimming removed 4 bases from V and 5 bases from J; junction bases left unmatched: 8. From germline, CDR1 is SGHRS and CDR2 YFSETQ. This CDR3 is CASSERLAGETQYF. The DNA for the CDR3 is TGCGCCAGCAGCGAAAGACTAGCCGGGGAGACCCAGTACTTC.

This clonotype has just a few counts. The chain joins TRBV4-2 to TRBJ1-2; a weak D match, TRBD1 (6 bases). Germline-derived CDR1 and CDR2 are LGHNA and YNFKEQ. The ends were cut back, 7 bases at V and 3 bases at J, with 18 bases in the middle. The CDR3 is 15 amino acids. The chain's CDR3 is CASNPKGGGDYGYTF. The CDR3 DNA is TGTGCCAGCAACCCTAAGGGAGGGGGAGACTATGGCTACACCTTC.

This chain joins TRBV18 and TRBJ1-4; no firm D call. This CDR3 is built from 15 residues. With 6 bases removed from V and 3 bases from J, the gap between germline ends came to 14 bases. Looked up from germline, CDR1 is KGHSH and CDR2 is LQKENI. CDR3 loop: CASSPAIKANEKLFF. The CDR3 nucleotides read TGTGCCAGCTCCCCGGCGATTAAGGCTAATGAAAAACTGTTTTTT.

This chain connects TRBV5-4 to TRBJ1-6, with a possible D match to TRBD1 (5 bases). This CDR3 comprises 16 residues. The germline gives CDR1 SGHNT, CDR2 YYREEE (reference sequence). V lost 0 bases and J lost 8, with 15 bases in between. The CDR3 spells CASSLDGTLGDSPLHF. The CDR3 coding sequence is TGTGCCAGCAGCTTGGATGGGACCCTGGGCGATTCACCCCTCCACTTT.

This clonotype appeared a few times. DNA for the CDR3: TGTGCCAGCAGTGTCGCAAATGTAGATACGCAGTATTTT. The encoded protein is CASSVANVDTQYF. J is TRBJ2-3 and V is TRBV6-2 or TRBV6-3; D is ambiguous. In germline, CDR1 is MNHEY, CDR2 SVGEGT. The CDR3 is 13 amino acids. Trimming removed 5 bases at V and 5 bases at J, with 11 bases between.

In its sample, this clonotype was seen a few times. The chain employs TRBV13 and TRBJ1-5, with no clear D. Trimming removed 0 bases at V and 5 bases at J, with 8 bases between. CDR1 is PRHDT, CDR2 FYEKMQ, per germline (reference sequence). The CDR3 has 14 amino acids. The CDR3 nucleotides read TGTGCCAGCAGCTTAGGGGGGAGGGATCAGCCCCAGCATTTT. Its protein is CASSLGGRDQPQHF.

The rearrangement uses TRBV14 and TRBJ2-1, with D uncertain. Germline CDR1 is SGHDN and CDR2 is FVKESK. The CDR3 contains 18 residues. The V and J ends lost 4 bases and 0 bases respectively, with 19 bases between them. This CDR3 is CASSPIDGGPGSYNEQFF. The CDR3 DNA is TGTGCCAGCAGCCCTATAGACGGCGGCCCTGGCTCCTACAATGAGCAGTTCTTC.

A few counts support this clonotype. The J gene is TRBJ1-2, the V gene TRBV4-1; the D gene is possibly TRBD1 (5 bases). The CDR3 totals 20 residues. The ends were cut back, 0 bases at V and 3 bases at J, with 26 bases in the middle. Per germline, CDR1 MGHRA and CDR2 YSYEKL. The CDR3 sequence: CASSQDIPIIGTSIDYGYTF. Here the CDR3 DNA reads TGCGCCAGCAGCCAAGATATCCCTATCATAGGGACCTCCATCGACTATGGCTACACCTTC.

This clonotype was detected only a few times. This chain connects TRBV12-3 or TRBV12-4 to TRBJ1-5; TRBD1 might be the D (5 bases). Trimming cost V 4 bases and J 4 bases, with 8 bases left between them. This CDR3 region has 13 residues. Here the CDR3 DNA reads TGTGCCAGCAGTTGGGGGGTTAATCAGCCCCAGCATTTT. Protein sequence: CASSWGVNQPQHF.

This sequence joins TRBV19 and TRBJ2-7; 10 bases match TRBD1. This CDR3 comprises 15 residues. CDR1 and CDR2 from the germline V gene are LNHDA and SQIVND (reference sequence). The J segment lost 0 bases and the V segment lost 4 bases, leaving 3 bases of the junction unmatched. The CDR3 region is CASSRQGAISYEQYF. The CDR3, as DNA: TGTGCCAGTAGTAGACAGGGGGCGATCTCCTACGAGCAGTACTTC.

The chain uses TRBV10-3 and TRBJ2-2, with 11 nucleotides matching TRBD2. CDR1 is ENHRY, CDR2 SYGVKD, per germline. The V gene end was trimmed by 8 bases and the J gene end by 6 bases; junction bases not matched to a gene: 8. The CDR3 loop spans 15 amino acids. The CDR3 loop reads CAIGTLAGVAGELFF. CDR3 nucleotide sequence: TGTGCCATCGGAACACTAGCGGGAGTGGCCGGGGAGCTGTTTTTT.

This rearrangement joins TRBV5-6 to TRBJ2-1; D is possibly TRBD2 (6 bases). The CDR3 spans 13 residues. Germline-derived CDR1 and CDR2 are SGHDT and YYEEEE. The V and J ends lost 4 bases and 7 bases respectively, with 12 bases between them. The CDR3 nucleotides are TGTGCCAGCAGCGCCGGGACTCCGAATGAGCAGTTCTTC. The encoded protein is CASSAGTPNEQFF.

The gene calls are TRBV5-1 and TRBJ2-1; 10 nucleotides match TRBD2. The J segment lost 6 bases and the V segment lost 4 bases, leaving 10 bases of the junction unmatched. Germline V CDR1 and CDR2: SGHRS, YFSETQ. This CDR3 is 16 amino acids long. The CDR3 DNA follows: TGCGCCAGCAGCCCCCCTTTAGCGGGAGGCCCCAATGAGCAGTTCTTC. It specifies CASSPPLAGGPNEQFF.

This clonotype has only a few counts. The V call is TRBV25-1, the J call TRBJ2-7; D might be TRBD1 or TRBD2, each matching 5 bases. The CDR3 has 16 amino acids. V dropped 4 bases and J dropped 0 bases, with 16 bases sitting between them. Germline V gene sequence: CDR1 MGHDK, CDR2 SYGVNS. The CDR3 region is CASSGPGPVSSYEQYF. CDR3 coding DNA: TGTGCCAGCAGTGGACCGGGACCCGTAAGCTCCTACGAGCAGTACTTC.

V gene TRBV7-9 combines with J gene TRBJ1-2; D might be TRBD1 (5 bases). Germline CDR1 is SEHNR and CDR2 is FQNEAQ (reference sequence). The CDR3 spans 13 residues. V lost 0 bases to trimming and J lost 7 bases, with 9 bases between them. Here the CDR3 reads CASSLAGRVGYTF. The DNA of the CDR3 is TGTGCCAGCAGCTTAGCAGGCAGGGTTGGCTACACCTTC. Filled out from reference TRBV7-9 and TRBJ1-2, the complete variable domain reads DTGVSQNPRHKITKRGQNVTFRCDPISEHNRLYWYRQTLGQGPEFLTYFQNEAQLEKSRLLSDRFSAERPKGSFSTLEIQRTEQGDSAMYLCASSLAGRVGYTFGSGTRLTVV.

This rearrangement joins TRBV20-1 to TRBJ2-1, with TRBD2 matching over 8 bases. The CDR3 length is 16 residues. J gave up 7 bases and V 6 bases, and 17 bases lay outside the gene matches. CDR1 and CDR2 from the germline V gene are DFQATT and SNEGSKA (reference sequence). This CDR3 is CSAIPTWSGRQNEQFF. The CDR3 DNA is TGCAGTGCCATACCGACATGGAGCGGGAGACAGAATGAGCAGTTCTTC.

The chain links TRBV4-3 to TRBJ2-2; possible D gene TRBD1, 5 bases. Germline values: CDR1 LGHNA, CDR2 YSLEER. V was shortened by 3 bases and J by 2 bases, with 13 bases between the two germline ends. The CDR3 has 16 amino acids. DNA for the CDR3: TGCGCCAGCAGCCATTGGGGCCAGGTCAACACCGGGGAGCTGTTTTTT. This sequence encodes CASSHWGQVNTGELFF.

The rearrangement uses TRBV5-1 and TRBJ1-1; TRBD1 is a possible D gene (5 bases). CDR3 size: 14 residues. Germline V gene sequence: CDR1 SGHRS, CDR2 YFSETQ. Trimming pared 6 bases from V and 0 bases from J, leaving 12 bases between. The CDR3 nucleotides are TGCGCCAGCAAGGCTGGGGCCTTGAACACTGAAGCTTTCTTT. As protein: CASKAGALNTEAFF.

This clonotype was counted a single time. The chain carries TRBV20-1 and TRBJ2-1, with D possibly being TRBD2 (5 bases). The CDR3 totals 13 residues. CDR1 DFQATT and CDR2 SNEGSKA come from the germline V gene (reference sequence). V was pared by 5 bases and J by 3 bases, with 11 bases between. The CDR3 DNA is TGCAGTGCTTTCCCCGGGGACTACAATGAGCAGTTCTTC. This sequence encodes CSAFPGDYNEQFF.

V is TRBV12-3 or TRBV12-4 and J is TRBJ1-1; 12 positions agree with TRBD1. This CDR3 comprises 15 residues. V shed 5 bases, J shed 10 bases, and the junction held 11 bases outside the gene matches. The CDR3 coding sequence is TGTGCCAGCAGTCTCCCGGGACAGGGGGCGCGTAGAGCTTTCTTT. Its translation: CASSLPGQGARRAFF.

The chain carries TRBV27 and TRBJ1-2; possibly TRBD1 for D (6 bases). The V gene's germline CDR1 is MNHEY and CDR2 SMNVEV (reference sequence). CDR3 length: 15 amino acids. Trimming shortened V by 0 bases and J by 6 bases, and 14 bases separated the two germline ends. DNA for the CDR3: TGTGCCAGCAGTTTATCGTTTGGGGGCGGACATGGCTACACCTTC. Translating gives CASSLSFGGGHGYTF.

This clonotype was recorded a few times. CDR3 coding DNA: TGTGCCAGCAGCTTAACGCTAGCGGACGGCACAGATACGCAGTATTTT. It specifies CASSLTLADGTDTQYF. This rearrangement joins TRBV7-6 to TRBJ2-3, with 7 bases that match TRBD2. In germline, CDR1 is SGHVS, CDR2 FNYEAQ. The V gene end was trimmed by 2 bases and the J gene end by 1 base; junction bases not matched to a gene: 6. The CDR3 sequence is 16 residues long.

This chain uses TRBV29-1 with TRBJ2-1, with D unresolved. The germline V and J ends were trimmed by 3 bases and 0 bases, with 12 bases remaining between them. The germline V gene has CDR1 SQVTM and CDR2 ANQGSEA. The CDR3 has 15 residues. In DNA, the CDR3 is TGCAGCGTTGATAATACACCTAGCTCCTACAATGAGCAGTTCTTC. It specifies CSVDNTPSSYNEQFF.

V and J are TRBV20-1 and TRBJ2-3; no firm D call. Germline loops: CDR1 DFQATT, CDR2 SNEGSKA (reference sequence). The CDR3 length is 15 residues. V was pared by 5 bases and J by 1 base, with 16 bases between. The CDR3 nucleotides read TGCAGTGCTGGGGATAGAAGGTTGGGCACAGATACGCAGTATTTT. Translated, it gives CSAGDRRLGTDTQYF.